This T cell receptor (beta chain) originates from a study of blood T cell repertoires in COVID-19. Clones were sequenced by immunoSEQ multiplex PCR, and TCRdb holds only the in-frame ones, with some missing. The repertoire holds approximately 180,000 clones, about nine tenths seen once, with 1.6% in the top ten. The V and J ends lost 5 bases and 3 bases, in that order; junction bases with no gene match: 15. Germline values: CDR1 KGHDR, CDR2 SFDVKD. This CDR3 has 20 amino acids. Specimen: peripheral blood. V gene TRBV24-1 combines with J gene TRBJ2-2; 12 nucleotides line up with TRBD2. The source is a woman in her 50s with acute or convalescent COVID-19. DNA of the CDR3: TGTGCCACCAGTGCCCTCGGGGCTAGCGGGGGGGCCCATTACACCGGGGAGCTGTTTTTT. Its translation is CATSALGASGGAHYTGELFF.